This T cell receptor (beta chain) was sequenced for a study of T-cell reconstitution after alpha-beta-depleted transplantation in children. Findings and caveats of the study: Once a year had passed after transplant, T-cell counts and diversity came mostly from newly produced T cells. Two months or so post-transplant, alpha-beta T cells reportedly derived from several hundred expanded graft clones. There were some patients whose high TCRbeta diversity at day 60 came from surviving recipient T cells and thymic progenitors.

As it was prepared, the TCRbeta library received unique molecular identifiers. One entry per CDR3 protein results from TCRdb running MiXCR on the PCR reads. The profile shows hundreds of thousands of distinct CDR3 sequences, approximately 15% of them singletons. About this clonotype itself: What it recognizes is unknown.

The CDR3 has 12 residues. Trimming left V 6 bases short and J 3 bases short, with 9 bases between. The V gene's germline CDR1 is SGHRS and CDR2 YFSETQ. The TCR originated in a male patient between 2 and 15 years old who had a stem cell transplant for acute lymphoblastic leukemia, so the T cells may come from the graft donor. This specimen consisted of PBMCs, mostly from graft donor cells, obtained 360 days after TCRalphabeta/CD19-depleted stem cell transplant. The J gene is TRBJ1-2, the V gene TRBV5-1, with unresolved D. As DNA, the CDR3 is TGCGCCAGCAATCCAGCGGACTATGGCTACACCTTC. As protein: CASNPADYGYTF.